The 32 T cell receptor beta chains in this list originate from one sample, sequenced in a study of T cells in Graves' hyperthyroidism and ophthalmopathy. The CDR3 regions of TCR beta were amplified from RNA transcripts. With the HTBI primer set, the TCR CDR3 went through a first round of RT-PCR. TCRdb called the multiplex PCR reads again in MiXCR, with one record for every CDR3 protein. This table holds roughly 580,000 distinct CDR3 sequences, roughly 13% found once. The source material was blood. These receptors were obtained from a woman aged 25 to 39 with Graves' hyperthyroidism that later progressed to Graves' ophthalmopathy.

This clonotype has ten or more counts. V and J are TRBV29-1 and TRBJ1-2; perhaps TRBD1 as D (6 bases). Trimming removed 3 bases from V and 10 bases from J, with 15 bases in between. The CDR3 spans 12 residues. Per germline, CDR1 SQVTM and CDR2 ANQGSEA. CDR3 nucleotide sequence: TGCAGCGTTGAGGAGGGGGTAACGGACTACACCTTC. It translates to CSVEEGVTDYTF.

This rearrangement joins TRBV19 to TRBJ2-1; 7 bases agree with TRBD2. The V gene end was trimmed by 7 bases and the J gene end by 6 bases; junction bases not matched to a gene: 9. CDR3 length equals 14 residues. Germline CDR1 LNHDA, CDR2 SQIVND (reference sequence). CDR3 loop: CASTPKRDSNEQFF. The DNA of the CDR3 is TGTGCCAGTACACCGAAGCGGGATTCCAATGAGCAGTTCTTC.

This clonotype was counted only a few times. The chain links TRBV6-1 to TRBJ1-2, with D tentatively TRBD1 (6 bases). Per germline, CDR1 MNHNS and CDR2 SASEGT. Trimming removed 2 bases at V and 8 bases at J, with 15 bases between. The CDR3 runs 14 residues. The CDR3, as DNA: TGTGCCAGCAGTGAACTCTCAGGGGTGGGGGGCTACACCTTC. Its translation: CASSELSGVGGYTF.

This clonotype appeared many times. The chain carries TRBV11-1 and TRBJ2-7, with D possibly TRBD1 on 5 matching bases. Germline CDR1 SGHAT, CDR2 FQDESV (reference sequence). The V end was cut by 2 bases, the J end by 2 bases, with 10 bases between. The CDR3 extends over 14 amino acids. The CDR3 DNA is TGTGCCAGCAGCTTACGACAGACCCCCTACGAGCAGTACTTC. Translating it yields CASSLRQTPYEQYF.

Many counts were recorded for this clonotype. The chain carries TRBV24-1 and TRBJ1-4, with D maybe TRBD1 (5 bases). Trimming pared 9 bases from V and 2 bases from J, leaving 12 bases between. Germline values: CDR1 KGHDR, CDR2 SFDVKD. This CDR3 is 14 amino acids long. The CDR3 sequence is CATRKGWTNEKLFF. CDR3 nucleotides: TGTGCCACCCGTAAGGGGTGGACTAATGAAAAACTGTTTTTT.

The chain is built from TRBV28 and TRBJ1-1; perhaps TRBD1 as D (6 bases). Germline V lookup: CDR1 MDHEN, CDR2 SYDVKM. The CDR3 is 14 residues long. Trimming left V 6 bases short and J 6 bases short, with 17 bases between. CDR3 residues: CASSPAGGPAEAFF. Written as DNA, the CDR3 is TGTGCCAGCAGCCCGGCCGGGGGGCCGGCTGAAGCTTTCTTT.

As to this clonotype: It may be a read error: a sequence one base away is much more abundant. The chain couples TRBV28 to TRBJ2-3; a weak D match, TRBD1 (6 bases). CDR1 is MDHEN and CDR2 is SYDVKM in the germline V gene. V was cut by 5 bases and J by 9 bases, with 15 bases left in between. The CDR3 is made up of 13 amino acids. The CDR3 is CASSPQGWETQYF. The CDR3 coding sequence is TGTGCCAGCAGTCCACAGGGTTGGGAGACGCAGTATTTT. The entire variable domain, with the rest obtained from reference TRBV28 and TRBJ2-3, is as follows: DVKVTQSSRYLVKRTGEKVFLECVQDMDHENMFWYRQDPGLGLRLIYFSYDVKMKEKGDIPEGYSVSREKKERFSLILESASTNQTSMYLCASSPQGWETQYFGPGTRLTVL.

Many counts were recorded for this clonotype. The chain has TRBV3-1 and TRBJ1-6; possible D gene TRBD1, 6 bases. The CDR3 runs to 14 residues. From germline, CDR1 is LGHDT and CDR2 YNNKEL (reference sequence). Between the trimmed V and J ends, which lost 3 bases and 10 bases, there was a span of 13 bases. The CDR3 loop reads CASSHLQGGSPLHF. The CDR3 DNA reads TGTGCCAGCAGCCACCTACAGGGCGGATCACCCCTCCACTTT.

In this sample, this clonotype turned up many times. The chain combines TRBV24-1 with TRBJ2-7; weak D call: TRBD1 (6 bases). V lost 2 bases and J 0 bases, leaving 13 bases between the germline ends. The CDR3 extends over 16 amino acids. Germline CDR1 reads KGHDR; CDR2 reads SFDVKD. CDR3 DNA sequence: TGTGCCACCAGTGATTCAGGGGCCAGGAGCTCCTACGAGCAGTACTTC. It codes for CATSDSGARSSYEQYF.

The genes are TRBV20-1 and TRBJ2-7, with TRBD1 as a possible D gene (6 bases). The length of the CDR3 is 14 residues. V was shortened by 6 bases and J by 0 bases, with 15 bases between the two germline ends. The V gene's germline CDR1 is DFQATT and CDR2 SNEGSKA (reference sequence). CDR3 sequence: CSARGDYVSYEQYF. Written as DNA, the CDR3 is TGCAGTGCCAGGGGCGACTACGTCTCCTACGAGCAGTACTTC.

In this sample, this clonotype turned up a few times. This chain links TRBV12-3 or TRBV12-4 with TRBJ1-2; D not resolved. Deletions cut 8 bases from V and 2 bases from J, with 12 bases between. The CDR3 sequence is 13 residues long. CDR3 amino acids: CASQRRVNYGYTF. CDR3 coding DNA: TGTGCCAGCCAAAGAAGAGTAAACTATGGCTACACCTTC.

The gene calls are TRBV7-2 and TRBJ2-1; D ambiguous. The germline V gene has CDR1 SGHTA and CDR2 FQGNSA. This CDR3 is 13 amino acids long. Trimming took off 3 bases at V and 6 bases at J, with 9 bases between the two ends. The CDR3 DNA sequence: TGTGCCAGCAGCTTTAGCCAGACCAATGAGCAGTTCTTC. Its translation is CASSFSQTNEQFF.

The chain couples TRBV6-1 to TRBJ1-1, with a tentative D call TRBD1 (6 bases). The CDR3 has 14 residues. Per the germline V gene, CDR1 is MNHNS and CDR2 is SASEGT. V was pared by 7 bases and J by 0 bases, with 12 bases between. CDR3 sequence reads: CASTAGAMNTEAFF. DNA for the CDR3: TGTGCCAGCACAGCAGGGGCCATGAACACTGAAGCTTTCTTT.

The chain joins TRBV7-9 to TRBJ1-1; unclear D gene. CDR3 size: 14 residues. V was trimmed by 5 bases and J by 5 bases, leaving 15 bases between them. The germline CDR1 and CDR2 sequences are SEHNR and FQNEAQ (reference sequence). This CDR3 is CASSPQSPETEAFF. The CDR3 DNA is TGTGCCAGCAGCCCCCAATCACCAGAGACTGAAGCTTTCTTT.

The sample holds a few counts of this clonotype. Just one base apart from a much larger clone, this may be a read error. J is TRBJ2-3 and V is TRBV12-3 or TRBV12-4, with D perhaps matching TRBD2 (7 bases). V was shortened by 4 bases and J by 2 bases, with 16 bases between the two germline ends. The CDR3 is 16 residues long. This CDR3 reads CASSSAAGAFTDTQYF. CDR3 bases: TGTGCCAGCAGTTCCGCGGCGGGGGCCTTCACAGATACGCAGTATTTT.

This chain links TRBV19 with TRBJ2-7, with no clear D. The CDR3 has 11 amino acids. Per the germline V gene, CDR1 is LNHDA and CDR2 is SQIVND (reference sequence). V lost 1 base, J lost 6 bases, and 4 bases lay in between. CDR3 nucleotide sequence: TGTGCCAGTAGTATAGGCTCCGAGCAGTACTTC. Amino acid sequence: CASSIGSEQYF.

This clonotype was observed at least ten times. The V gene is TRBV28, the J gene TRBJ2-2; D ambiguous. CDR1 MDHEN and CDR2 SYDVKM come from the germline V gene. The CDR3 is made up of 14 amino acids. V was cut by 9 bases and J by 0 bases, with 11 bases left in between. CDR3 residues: CASLPPPNTGELFF. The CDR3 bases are TGTGCCAGTCTGCCGCCCCCGAACACCGGGGAGCTGTTTTTT.

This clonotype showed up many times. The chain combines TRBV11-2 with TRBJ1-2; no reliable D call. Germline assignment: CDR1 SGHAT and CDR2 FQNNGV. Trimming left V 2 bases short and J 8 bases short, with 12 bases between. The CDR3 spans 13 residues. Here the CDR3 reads CASSLPGLTGYTF. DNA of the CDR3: TGTGCCAGCAGCTTACCGGGTTTAACGGGCTACACCTTC. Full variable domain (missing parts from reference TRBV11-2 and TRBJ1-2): EAGVAQSPRYKIIEKRQSVAFWCNPISGHATLYWYQQILGQGPKLLIQFQNNGVVDDSQLPKDRFSAERLKGVDSTLKIQPAKLEDSAVYLCASSLPGLTGYTFGSGTRLTVV.

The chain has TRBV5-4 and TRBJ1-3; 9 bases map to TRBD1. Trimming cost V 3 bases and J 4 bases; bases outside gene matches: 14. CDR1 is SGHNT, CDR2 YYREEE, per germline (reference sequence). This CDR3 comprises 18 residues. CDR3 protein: CASSSRWDRASKGNTIYF. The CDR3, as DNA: TGTGCCAGCAGCTCGCGGTGGGACAGGGCTTCGAAAGGAAACACCATATATTTT.

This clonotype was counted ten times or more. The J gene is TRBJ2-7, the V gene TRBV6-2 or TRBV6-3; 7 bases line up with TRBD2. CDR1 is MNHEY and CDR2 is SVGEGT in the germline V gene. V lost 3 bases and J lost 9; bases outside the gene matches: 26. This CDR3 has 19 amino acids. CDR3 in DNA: TGTGCCAGCAGTTATACTTCCTCCGGTCCCCGGGGTGGACTAGTTGTGCAGTACTTC. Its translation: CASSYTSSGPRGGLVVQYF.

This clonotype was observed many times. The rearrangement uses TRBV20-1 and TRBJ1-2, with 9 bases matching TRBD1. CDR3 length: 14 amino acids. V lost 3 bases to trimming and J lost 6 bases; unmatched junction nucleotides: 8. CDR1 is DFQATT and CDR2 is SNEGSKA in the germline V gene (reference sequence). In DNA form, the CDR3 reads TGCAGTGCTAGTACAGGGGGCGCAGCGGATGGCTACACCTTC. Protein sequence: CSASTGGAADGYTF.

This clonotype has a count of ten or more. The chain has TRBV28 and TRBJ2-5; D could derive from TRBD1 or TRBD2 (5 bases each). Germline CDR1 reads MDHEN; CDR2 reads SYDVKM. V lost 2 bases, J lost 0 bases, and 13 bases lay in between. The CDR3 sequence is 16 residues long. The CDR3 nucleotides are TGTGCCAGCAGTTTAAGGGACGGATTGTACCAAGAGACCCAGTACTTC. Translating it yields CASSLRDGLYQETQYF.

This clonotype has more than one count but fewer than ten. The CDR3 is CDAPKGDSNQPQHF. Written as DNA, the CDR3 is TGTGACGCCCCCAAAGGGGATAGCAATCAGCCCCAGCATTTT. The chain couples TRBV19 to TRBJ1-5; D is perhaps TRBD1 (5 bases). In germline, CDR1 is LNHDA, CDR2 SQIVND (reference sequence). This CDR3 is 14 amino acids long.

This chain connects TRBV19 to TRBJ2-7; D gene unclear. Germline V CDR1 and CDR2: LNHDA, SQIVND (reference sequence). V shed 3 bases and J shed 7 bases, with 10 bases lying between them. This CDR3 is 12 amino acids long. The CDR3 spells CASSMSWSEQYF. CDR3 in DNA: TGTGCCAGTAGTATGTCATGGTCAGAGCAGTACTTC.

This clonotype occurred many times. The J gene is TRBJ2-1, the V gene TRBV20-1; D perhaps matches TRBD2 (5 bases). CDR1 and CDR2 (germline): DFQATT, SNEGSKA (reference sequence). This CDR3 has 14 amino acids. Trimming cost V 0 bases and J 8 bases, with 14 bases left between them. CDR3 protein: CSARDLTRSDEQFF. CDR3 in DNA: TGCAGTGCTAGAGATCTCACTAGGAGCGATGAGCAGTTCTTC.

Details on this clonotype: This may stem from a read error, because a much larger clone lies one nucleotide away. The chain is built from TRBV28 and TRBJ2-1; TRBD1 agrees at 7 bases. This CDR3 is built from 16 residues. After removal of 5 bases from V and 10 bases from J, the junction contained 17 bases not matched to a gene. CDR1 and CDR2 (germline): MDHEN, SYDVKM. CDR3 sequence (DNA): TGTGCCAGCAGTCACAAGACAGGGATGATGGATGGGGAGCAGTTCTTC. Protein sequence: CASSHKTGMMDGEQFF.

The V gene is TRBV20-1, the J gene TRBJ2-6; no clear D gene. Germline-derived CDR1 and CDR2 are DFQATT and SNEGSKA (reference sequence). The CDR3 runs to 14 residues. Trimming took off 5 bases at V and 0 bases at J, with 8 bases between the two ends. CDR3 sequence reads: CSAPHPSGANVLTF. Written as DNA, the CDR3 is TGCAGTGCTCCCCATCCCTCTGGGGCCAACGTCCTGACTTTC.

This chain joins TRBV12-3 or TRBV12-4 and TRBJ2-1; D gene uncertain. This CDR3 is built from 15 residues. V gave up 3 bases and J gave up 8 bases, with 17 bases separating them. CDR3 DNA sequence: TGTGCCAGCAGTTTTTCCCTTTGGGGTATGCATGAGCAGTTCTTC. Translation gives CASSFSLWGMHEQFF.

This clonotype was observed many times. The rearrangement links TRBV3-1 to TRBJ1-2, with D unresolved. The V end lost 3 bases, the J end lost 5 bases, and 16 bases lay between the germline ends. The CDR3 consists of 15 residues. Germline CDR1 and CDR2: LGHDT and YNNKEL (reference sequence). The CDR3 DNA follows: TGTGCCAGCAGCCAGGGTGCCGAGAGCGGGTATGGCTACACCTTC. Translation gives CASSQGAESGYGYTF.

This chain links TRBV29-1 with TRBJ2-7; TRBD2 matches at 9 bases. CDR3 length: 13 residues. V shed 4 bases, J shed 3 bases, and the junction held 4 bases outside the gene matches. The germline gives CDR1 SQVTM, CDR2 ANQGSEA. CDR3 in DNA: TGCAGCGTTGTAGCGGGGGACGGCTACGAGCAGTACTTC. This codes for CSVVAGDGYEQYF.

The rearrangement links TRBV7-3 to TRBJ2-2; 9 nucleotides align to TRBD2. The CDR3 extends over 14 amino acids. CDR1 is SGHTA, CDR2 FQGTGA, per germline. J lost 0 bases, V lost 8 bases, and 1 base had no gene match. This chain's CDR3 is CASGLAPNTGELFF. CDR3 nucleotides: TGTGCCAGCGGACTAGCGCCGAACACCGGGGAGCTGTTTTTT.

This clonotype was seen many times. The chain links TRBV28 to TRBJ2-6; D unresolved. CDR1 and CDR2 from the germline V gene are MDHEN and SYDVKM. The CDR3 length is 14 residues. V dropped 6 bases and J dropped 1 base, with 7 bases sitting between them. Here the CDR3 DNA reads TGTGCCAGCAGCCCCCCATCTGGGGCCAACGTCCTGACTTTC. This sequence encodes CASSPPSGANVLTF. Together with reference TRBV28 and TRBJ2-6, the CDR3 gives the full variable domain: DVKVTQSSRYLVKRTGEKVFLECVQDMDHENMFWYRQDPGLGLRLIYFSYDVKMKEKGDIPEGYSVSREKKERFSLILESASTNQTSMYLCASSPPSGANVLTFGAGSRLTVL.